This T cell receptor (beta chain) was documented in a study of cytomegalovirus exposure and HLA in healthy donors. Per germline, CDR1 SGDLS and CDR2 YYNGEE. This CDR3 comprises 13 residues. V was clipped by 3 bases and J by 6 bases, with 9 bases between them. In the PCR, 60 Vbeta and 13 Jbeta primers were used. Original analysis: The authors later counted roughly 77 million unique TCR beta chains, approximately 10 million of them shared. The protocol was immunoSEQ multiplex PCR, while the TCRdb copy is restricted to in-frame clones and leaves out a portion. The DNA gave D and trimming, while V, J and clone size come from that table. The sample yields around 94,000 clones, 81% seen once. The donors were healthy bone marrow donors. This clone was found a few times.

Material for sequencing was PBMCs. V gene TRBV9 combines with J gene TRBJ2-2, with unresolved D. The TCR was taken from a human donor in good health. CDR3 residues: CASSAGFPGELFF. CDR3 sequence (DNA): TGTGCCAGCAGCGCAGGATTCCCCGGGGAGCTGTTTTTT.